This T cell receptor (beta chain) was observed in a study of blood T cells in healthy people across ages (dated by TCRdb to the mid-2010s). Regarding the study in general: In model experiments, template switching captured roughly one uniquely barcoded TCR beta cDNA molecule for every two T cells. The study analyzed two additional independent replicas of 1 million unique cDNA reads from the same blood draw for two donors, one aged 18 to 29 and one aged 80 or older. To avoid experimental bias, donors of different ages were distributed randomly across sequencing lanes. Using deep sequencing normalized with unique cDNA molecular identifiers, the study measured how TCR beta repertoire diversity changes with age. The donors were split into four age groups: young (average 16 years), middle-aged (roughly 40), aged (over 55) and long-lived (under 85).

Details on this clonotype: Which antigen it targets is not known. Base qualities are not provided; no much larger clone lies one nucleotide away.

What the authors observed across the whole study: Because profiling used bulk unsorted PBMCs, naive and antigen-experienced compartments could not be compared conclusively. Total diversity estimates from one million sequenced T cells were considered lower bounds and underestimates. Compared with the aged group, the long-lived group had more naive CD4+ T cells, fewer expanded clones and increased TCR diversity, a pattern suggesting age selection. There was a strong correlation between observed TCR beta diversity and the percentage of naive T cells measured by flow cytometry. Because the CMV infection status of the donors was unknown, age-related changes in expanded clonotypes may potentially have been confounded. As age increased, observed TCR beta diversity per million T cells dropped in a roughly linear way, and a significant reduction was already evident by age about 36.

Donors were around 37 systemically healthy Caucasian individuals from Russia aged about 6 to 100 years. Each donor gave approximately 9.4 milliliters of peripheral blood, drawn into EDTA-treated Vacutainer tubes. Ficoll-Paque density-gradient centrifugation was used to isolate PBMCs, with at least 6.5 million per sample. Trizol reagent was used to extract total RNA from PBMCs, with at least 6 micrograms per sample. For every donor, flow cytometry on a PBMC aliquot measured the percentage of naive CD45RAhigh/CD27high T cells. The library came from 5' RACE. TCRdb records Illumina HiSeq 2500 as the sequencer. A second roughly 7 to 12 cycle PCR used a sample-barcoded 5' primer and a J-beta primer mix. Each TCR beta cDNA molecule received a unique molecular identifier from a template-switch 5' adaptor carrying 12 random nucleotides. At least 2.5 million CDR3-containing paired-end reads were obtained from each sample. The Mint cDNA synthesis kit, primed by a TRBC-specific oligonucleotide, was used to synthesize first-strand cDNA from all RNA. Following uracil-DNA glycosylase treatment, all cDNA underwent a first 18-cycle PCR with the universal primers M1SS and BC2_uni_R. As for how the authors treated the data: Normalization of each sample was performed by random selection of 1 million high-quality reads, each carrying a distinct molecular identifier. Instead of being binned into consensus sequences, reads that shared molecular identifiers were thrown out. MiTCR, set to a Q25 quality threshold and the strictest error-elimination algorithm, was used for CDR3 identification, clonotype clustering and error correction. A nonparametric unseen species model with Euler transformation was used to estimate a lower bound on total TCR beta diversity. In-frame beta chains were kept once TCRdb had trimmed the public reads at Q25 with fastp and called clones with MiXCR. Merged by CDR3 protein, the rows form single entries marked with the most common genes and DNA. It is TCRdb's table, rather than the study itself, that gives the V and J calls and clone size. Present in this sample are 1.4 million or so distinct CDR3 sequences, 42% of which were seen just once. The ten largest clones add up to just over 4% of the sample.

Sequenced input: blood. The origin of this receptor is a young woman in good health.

At the DNA level, the sequence is TGTGCCAGCAGCGTTAGGTCAGGAGGAGATACGCAGTATTTT. It is translated as CASSVRSGGDTQYF. In this chain, TRBV9 is recombined with TRBJ2-3; D gene: possibly TRBD2, on 5 matching bases. Inclusive of the bounding cysteine and phenylalanine, the CDR3 is 14 residues long. The retained sequence is limited to the CDR3, 42 bases, with the frame set at the first base. Reading the germline V gene gives CDR1 SGDLS and CDR2 YYNGEE. Between the V and J ends, shortened by 2 bases and 5 bases respectively, the junction contains 12 bases.